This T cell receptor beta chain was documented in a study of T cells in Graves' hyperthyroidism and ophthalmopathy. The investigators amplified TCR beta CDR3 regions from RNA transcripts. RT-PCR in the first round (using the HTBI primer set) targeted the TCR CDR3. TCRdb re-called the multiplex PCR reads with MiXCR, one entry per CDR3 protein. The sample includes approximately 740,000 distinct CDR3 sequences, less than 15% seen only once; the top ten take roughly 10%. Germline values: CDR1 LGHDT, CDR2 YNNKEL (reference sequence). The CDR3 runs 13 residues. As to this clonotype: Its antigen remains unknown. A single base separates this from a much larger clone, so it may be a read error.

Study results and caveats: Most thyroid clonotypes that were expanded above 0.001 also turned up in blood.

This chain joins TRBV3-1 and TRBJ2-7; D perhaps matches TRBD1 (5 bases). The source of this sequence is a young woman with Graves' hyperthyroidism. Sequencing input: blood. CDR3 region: CANSHQGIGEQYF. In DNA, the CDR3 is TGTGCCAACAGCCACCAGGGTATCGGCGAGCAGTACTTC.